The T cell receptor beta chain described here comes from a study of shared clonotypes between healthy human individuals. Study at large: The donor pool was made up of a couple of women and a few men aged 18 to 49.

The input for sorted-subset replicate PCRs was roughly 180 ng DNA, about 30,000 T cell genomes. Some clones are missing from TCRdb's copy, which holds only in-frame ones; the method was immunoSEQ multiplex PCR. The data show 2,500,000 or so clones, 92% seen once. CDR1 SGHRS and CDR2 YFSETQ come from the germline V gene. This CDR3 has 14 residues. Trimming removed 0 bases from V and 6 bases from J, with 13 bases in between. Study conclusions and caveats: Sampling covered nothing but blood. Tissue TCR repertoires likely differ from those found in blood.

This clone was detected only once. The antigen remains unidentified. This TCR derives from a man aged 18 to 30 in good health. Some clones in this sample may be carry-over from other donors' samples. The chain couples TRBV5-1 to TRBJ2-7; tentatively, D is TRBD2 (5 bases). The sequencing input was naive CD4+ T cells from PBMCs. Documented subset: CD45RA+ positively selected. DNA of the CDR3: TGCGCCAGCAGCTTGGCCCACGGACTTTCCGAGCAGTACTTC. This gives the protein CASSLAHGLSEQYF.